This T cell receptor (beta chain) is from a study of beta chain features in type 1 diabetes. Background on the study: The patient and healthy donor groups were comparable for age, gender and cell yields.

Losses at the gene ends were 0 bases for V and 4 bases for J; bases not matched to a gene: 4. CDR1 is SGHNT and CDR2 is YYREEE in the germline V gene (reference sequence). The CDR3 is 16 residues long. Of the isolated RNA, all was reverse transcribed, and so the sequenced material was expressed TCRB transcripts. Repertoires were generated with immunoSEQ multiplex PCR, while TCRdb's copy carries only in-frame clones and drops some. Of about 150,000 clones listed, roughly 10% are singletons. The sequenced sample consisted of central memory CD4+ T cells from blood. The sequence was collected from a man between 18 and 35 years old in good health. The rearrangement uses TRBV5-4 and TRBJ2-5; 12 positions match TRBD2. CDR3 loop: CASSLAPSGGAETQYF. CDR3 bases: TGTGCCAGCAGCTTGGCCCCTAGCGGGGGGGCAGAGACCCAGTACTTC.